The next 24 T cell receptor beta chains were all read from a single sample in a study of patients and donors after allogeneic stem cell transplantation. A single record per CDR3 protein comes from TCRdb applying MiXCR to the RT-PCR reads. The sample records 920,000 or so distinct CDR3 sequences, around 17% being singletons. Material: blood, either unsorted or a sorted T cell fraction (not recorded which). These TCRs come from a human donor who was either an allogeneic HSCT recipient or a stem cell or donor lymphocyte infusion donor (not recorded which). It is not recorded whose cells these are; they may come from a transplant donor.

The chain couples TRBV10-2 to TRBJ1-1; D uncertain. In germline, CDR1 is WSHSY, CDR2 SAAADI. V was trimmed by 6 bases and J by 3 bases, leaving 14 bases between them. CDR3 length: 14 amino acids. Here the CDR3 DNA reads TGCGCCAGCAGAGTGCTAGAAGAGGACACTGAAGCTTTCTTT. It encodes CASRVLEEDTEAFF.

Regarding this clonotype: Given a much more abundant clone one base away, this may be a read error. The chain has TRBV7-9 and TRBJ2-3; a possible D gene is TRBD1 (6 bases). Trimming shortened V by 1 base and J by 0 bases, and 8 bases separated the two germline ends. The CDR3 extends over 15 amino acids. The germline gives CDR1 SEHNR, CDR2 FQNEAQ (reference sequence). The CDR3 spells CASSLGQESTDTQYF. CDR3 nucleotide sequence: TGTGCCAGCAGCTTAGGACAGGAGAGCACAGATACGCAGTATTTT.

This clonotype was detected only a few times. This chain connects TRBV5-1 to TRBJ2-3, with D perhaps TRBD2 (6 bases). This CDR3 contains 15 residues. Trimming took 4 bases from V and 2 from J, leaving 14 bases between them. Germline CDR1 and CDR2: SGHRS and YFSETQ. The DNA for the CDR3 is TGCGCCAGCAGCCTGGAGGGGTTCCCCACAGATACGCAGTATTTT. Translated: CASSLEGFPTDTQYF.

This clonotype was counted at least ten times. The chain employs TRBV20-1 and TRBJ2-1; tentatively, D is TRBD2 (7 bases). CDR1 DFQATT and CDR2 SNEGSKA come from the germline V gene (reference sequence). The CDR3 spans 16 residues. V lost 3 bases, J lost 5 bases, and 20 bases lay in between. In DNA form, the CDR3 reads TGCAGTGCTAGTCTTATGGGGGGGGCAACGAACAATGAGCAGTTCTTC. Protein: CSASLMGGATNNEQFF.

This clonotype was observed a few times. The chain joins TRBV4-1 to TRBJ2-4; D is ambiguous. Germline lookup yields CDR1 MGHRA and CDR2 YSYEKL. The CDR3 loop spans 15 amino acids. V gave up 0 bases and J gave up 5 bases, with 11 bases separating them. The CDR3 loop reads CASSQDTGPQNIQYF. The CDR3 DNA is TGCGCCAGCAGCCAAGATACGGGTCCCCAAAACATTCAGTACTTC.

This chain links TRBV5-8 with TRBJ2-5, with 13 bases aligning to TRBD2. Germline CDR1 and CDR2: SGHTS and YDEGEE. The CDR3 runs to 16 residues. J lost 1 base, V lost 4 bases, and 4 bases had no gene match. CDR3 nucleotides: TGTGCCAGCAGCCCGGGGACTAGCGGGACCCAAGAGACCCAGTACTTC. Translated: CASSPGTSGTQETQYF.

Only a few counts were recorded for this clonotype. CDR3 DNA sequence: TGCAGCGTTGAAAAAATAGGGCGTACGGAGAATGAGCAGTTCTTC. This encodes CSVEKIGRTENEQFF. The chain joins TRBV29-1 to TRBJ2-1; D remains unclear. The V end lost 2 bases, the J end lost 7 bases, and 18 bases lay between the germline ends. From germline, CDR1 is SQVTM and CDR2 ANQGSEA. This CDR3 contains 15 residues.

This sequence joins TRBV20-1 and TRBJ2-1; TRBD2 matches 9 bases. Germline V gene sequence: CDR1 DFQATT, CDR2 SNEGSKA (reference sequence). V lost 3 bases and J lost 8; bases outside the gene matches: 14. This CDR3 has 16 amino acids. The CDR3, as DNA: TGCAGTGCTAGGAGCCTCTTCGGGACTAGCTTCCATGAGCAGTTCTTC. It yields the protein CSARSLFGTSFHEQFF.

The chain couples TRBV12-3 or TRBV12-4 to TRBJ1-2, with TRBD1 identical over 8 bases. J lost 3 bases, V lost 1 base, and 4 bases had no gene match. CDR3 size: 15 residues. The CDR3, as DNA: TGTGCCAGCAGTTTAGGAGGCAGGGGGCACTATGGCTACACCTTC. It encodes CASSLGGRGHYGYTF.

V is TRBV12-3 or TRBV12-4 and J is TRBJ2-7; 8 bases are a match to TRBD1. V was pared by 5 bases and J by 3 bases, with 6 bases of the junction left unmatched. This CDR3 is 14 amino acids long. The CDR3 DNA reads TGTGCCAGCAGTCTGACAGGGGCAGACTACGAGCAGTACTTC. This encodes CASSLTGADYEQYF.

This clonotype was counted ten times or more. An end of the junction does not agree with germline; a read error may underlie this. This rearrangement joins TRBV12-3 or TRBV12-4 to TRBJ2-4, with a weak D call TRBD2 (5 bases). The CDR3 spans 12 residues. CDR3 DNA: TGTGCCAGCAGCTTAGAGGGAAACATTCAGTACTTC. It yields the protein CASSLEGNIQYF.

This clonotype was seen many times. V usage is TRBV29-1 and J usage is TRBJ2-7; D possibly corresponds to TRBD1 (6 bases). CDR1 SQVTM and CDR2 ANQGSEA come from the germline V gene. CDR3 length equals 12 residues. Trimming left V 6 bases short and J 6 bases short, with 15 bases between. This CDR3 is CSVRDTSAEQYF. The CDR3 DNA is TGCAGCGTGAGGGACACCTCCGCCGAGCAGTACTTC.

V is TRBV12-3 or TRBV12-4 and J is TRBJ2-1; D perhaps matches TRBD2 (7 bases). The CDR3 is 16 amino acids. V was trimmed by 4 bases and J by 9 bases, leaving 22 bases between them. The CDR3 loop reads CASSSPGTTEQGEQFF. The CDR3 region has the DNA TGTGCCAGCAGTTCCCCAGGGACTACAGAACAGGGTGAGCAGTTCTTC.

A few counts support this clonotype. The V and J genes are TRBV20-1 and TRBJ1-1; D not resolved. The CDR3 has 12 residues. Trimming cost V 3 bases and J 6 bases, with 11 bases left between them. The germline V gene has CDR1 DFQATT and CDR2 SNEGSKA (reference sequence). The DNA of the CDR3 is TGCAGTGCTAGTGAGACCGGTCCTGAAGCTTTCTTT. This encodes CSASETGPEAFF.

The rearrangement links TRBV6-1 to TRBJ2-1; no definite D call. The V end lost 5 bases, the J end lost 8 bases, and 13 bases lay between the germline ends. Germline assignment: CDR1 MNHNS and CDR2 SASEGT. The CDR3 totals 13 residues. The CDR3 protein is CASSPPRMDEQFF. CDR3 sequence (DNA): TGTGCCAGCAGTCCCCCTCGGATGGATGAGCAGTTCTTC.

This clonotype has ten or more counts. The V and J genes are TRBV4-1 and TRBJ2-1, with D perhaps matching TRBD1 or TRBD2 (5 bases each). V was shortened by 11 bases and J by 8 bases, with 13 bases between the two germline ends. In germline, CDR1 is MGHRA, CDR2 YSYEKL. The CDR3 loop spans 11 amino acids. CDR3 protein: CASGPGHEQFF. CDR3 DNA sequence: TGCGCCTCGGGACCGGGGCATGAGCAGTTCTTC.

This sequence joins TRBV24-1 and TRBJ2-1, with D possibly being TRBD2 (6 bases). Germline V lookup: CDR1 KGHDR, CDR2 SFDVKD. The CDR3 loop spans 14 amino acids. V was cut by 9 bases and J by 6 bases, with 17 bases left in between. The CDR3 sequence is CATGTAGSLNEQFF. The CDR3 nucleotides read TGTGCCACCGGGACGGCGGGATCCCTCAATGAGCAGTTCTTC.

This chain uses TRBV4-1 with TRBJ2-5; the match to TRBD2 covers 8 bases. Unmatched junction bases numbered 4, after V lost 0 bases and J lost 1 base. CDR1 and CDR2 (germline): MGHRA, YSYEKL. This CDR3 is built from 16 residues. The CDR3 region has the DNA TGCGCCAGCAGCCAAGATAGGGGACTAGTCCAAGAGACCCAGTACTTC. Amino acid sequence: CASSQDRGLVQETQYF.

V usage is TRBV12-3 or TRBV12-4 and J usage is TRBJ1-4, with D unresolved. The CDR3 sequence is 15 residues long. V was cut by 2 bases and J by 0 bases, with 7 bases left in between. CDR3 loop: CASSLRRSTNEKLFF. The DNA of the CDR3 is TGTGCCAGCAGTTTACGGCGGTCAACTAATGAAAAACTGTTTTTT.

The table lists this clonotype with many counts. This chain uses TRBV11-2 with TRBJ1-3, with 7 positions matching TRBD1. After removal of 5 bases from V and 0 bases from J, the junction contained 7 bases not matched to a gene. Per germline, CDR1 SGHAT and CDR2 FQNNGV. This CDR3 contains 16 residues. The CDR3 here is CASSANRGSSGNTIYF. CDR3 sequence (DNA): TGTGCCAGCAGCGCAAACAGGGGATCCTCTGGAAACACCATATATTTT. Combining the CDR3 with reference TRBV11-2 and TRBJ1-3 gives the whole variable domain EAGVAQSPRYKIIEKRQSVAFWCNPISGHATLYWYQQILGQGPKLLIQFQNNGVVDDSQLPKDRFSAERLKGVDSTLKIQPAKLEDSAVYLCASSANRGSSGNTIYFGEGSWLTVV.

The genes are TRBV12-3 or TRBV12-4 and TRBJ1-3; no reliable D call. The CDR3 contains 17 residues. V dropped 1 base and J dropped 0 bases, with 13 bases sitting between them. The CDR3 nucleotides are TGTGCCAGCAGTTTAGGGACCGCGCTCCACTCTGGAAACACCATATATTTT. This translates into CASSLGTALHSGNTIYF.

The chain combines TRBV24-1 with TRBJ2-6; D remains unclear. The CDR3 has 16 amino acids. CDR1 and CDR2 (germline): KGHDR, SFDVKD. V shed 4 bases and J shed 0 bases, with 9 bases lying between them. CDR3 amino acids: CATSEAGSSGANVLTF. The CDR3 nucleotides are TGTGCCACCAGTGAGGCCGGGTCCTCTGGGGCCAACGTCCTGACTTTC.

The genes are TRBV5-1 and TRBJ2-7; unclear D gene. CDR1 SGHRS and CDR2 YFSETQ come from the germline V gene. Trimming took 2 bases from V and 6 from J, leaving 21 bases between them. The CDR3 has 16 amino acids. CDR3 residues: CASSFGPLSHLGEQYF. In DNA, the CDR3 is TGCGCCAGCAGCTTTGGCCCTCTGTCCCATCTGGGCGAGCAGTACTTC.

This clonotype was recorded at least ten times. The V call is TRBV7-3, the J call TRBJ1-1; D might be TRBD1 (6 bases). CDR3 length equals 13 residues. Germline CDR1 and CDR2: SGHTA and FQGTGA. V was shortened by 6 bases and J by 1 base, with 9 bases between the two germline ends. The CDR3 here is CASSVQGNTEAFF. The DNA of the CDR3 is TGTGCCAGCAGTGTACAGGGGAACACTGAAGCTTTCTTT.